This paragraph covers one T cell receptor beta chain sequence. Those who participated ranged in age from roughly 18 to 89 years and resided in roughly 26 US areas. Self-reported history from a screening survey and questionnaire set each donor's cohort. This CDR3 has 14 amino acids. Trimming removed 2 bases at V and 3 bases at J, with 7 bases between. Germline CDR1 reads KGHSH; CDR2 reads LQKENI. This sample is part of a study of blood T cell repertoires in COVID-19. Generated by immunoSEQ multiplex PCR, the TCRdb table keeps only in-frame clones and is missing some. The repertoire has 300,000 to 450,000 clones, 88% of them found once; the top ten carry about 0.94%.

The sample consisted of PBMCs or T cells enriched from blood (not recorded which). This TCR was sampled from a woman in her twenties or thirties who had been exposed to COVID-19. The chain has TRBV18 and TRBJ2-2, with D possibly being TRBD2 (6 bases). CDR3 nucleotide sequence: TGTGCCAGCTCACCAAGGAGGGACACCGGGGAGCTGTTTTTT. Its protein product is CASSPRRDTGELFF.